The rows below give T cell receptor beta chains drawn from one sample of a study of blood T cell repertoires in COVID-19. Assay: immunoSEQ multiplex PCR; the TCRdb copy retains only in-frame clones and omits some. The sample contains a few hundred thousand clones, about 82% of which appear only once. Sample: peripheral blood. The receptors stem from a woman between 45 and 60 years old with active or convalescent COVID-19. Both conserved end residues are part of each CDR3. The order of the fields is D gene, clone size, V gene, J gene, CDR3 protein, CDR3 DNA. A D gene is named only where the DNA matches it firmly. Clone size is not always given. Where it is, it says once, few, many or a class for expanded clones.

d_gene: -
abundance: -
v_gene: TRBV2
j_gene: TRBJ1-5
CDR3aa: CASSAGPINQPQHF
CDR3nt: TGTGCCAGCAGTGCGGGTCCGATCAATCAGCCCCAGCATTTT

d_gene: TRBD1
abundance: -
v_gene: TRBV7-9
j_gene: TRBJ2-1
CDR3aa: CASSPRDRGSSNDEQFF
CDR3nt: TGTGCCAGCAGCCCCCGGGACAGGGGGTCTAGTAACGATGAGCAGTTCTTC

d_gene: -
abundance: -
v_gene: TRBV7-9
j_gene: TRBJ1-1
CDR3aa: CASSFRAGALGTEAFF
CDR3nt: TGTGCCAGCAGCTTTAGGGCGGGGGCTTTGGGCACTGAAGCTTTCTTT

d_gene: -
abundance: -
v_gene: TRBV11-1
j_gene: TRBJ2-5
CDR3aa: CASSLWTVYGQETQYF
CDR3nt: TGTGCCAGCAGCCTCTGGACAGTTTACGGTCAAGAGACCCAGTACTTC

d_gene: TRBD1
abundance: -
v_gene: TRBV28
j_gene: TRBJ2-7
CDR3aa: CASSLWNRGQVHEQYF
CDR3nt: TGTGCCAGCAGTTTATGGAACAGGGGGCAAGTCCACGAGCAGTACTTC

d_gene: TRBD2
abundance: -
v_gene: TRBV7-8
j_gene: TRBJ2-7
CDR3aa: CASSLLVTSGSEQYF
CDR3nt: TGTGCCAGCAGCCTACTAGTGACTAGCGGGAGCGAGCAGTACTTC

d_gene: -
abundance: -
v_gene: TRBV27
j_gene: TRBJ2-7
CDR3aa: CASSLSAGGGSYEQYF
CDR3nt: TGTGCCAGCAGTTTATCGGCAGGGGGAGGCTCCTACGAGCAGTACTTC

d_gene: -
abundance: -
v_gene: TRBV14
j_gene: TRBJ1-1
CDR3aa: CASSQDGGNTEAFF
CDR3nt: TGTGCCAGCAGCCAAGACGGGGGGAACACTGAAGCTTTCTTT

d_gene: -
abundance: -
v_gene: TRBV10-3
j_gene: TRBJ1-1
CDR3aa: CAISEQGNTEAFF
CDR3nt: TGTGCCATCAGTGAGCAGGGGAACACTGAAGCTTTCTTT

d_gene: TRBD2
abundance: -
v_gene: TRBV27
j_gene: TRBJ2-3
CDR3aa: CASRGTGGRSDTQYF
CDR3nt: TGTGCCAGCAGGGGAACTGGCGGGAGATCAGATACGCAGTATTTT

d_gene: -
abundance: -
v_gene: TRBV19
j_gene: TRBJ1-5
CDR3aa: CASGRGAGNQPQHF
CDR3nt: TGTGCCAGTGGGCGGGGGGCTGGAAATCAGCCCCAGCATTTT

d_gene: -
abundance: -
v_gene: TRBV7-8
j_gene: TRBJ1-2
CDR3aa: CASSSFRGLRRDGYTF
CDR3nt: TGTGCCAGCAGCTCCTTTAGAGGGCTCAGGAGGGATGGCTACACCTTC

d_gene: TRBD1
abundance: -
v_gene: TRBV2
j_gene: TRBJ2-1
CDR3aa: CASTDRTGGDNEQFF
CDR3nt: TGTGCCAGCACGGACAGGACAGGGGGCGACAATGAGCAGTTCTTC

d_gene: -
abundance: -
v_gene: TRBV29-1
j_gene: TRBJ1-1
CDR3aa: CSVGQGNTEAFF
CDR3nt: TGCAGCGTTGGTCAGGGGAACACTGAAGCTTTCTTT

d_gene: TRBD2
abundance: once
v_gene: TRBV5-6
j_gene: TRBJ2-7
CDR3aa: CASSAGLAVSYEQYF
CDR3nt: TGTGCCAGCAGCGCTGGACTAGCGGTCTCCTACGAGCAGTACTTC

d_gene: TRBD1
abundance: -
v_gene: TRBV29-1
j_gene: TRBJ1-1
CDR3aa: CSVEERDRGWGEAFF
CDR3nt: TGCAGCGTTGAAGAAAGGGACAGGGGTTGGGGTGAAGCTTTCTTT

d_gene: TRBD1
abundance: once
v_gene: TRBV27
j_gene: TRBJ1-3
CDR3aa: CASSLSWTGEFLPGNTIYF
CDR3nt: TGTGCCAGCAGTTTATCGTGGACAGGGGAGTTTTTACCTGGAAACACCATATATTTT

d_gene: TRBD2
abundance: -
v_gene: TRBV3-1/TRBV3-2
j_gene: TRBJ2-2
CDR3aa: CASSPLLAGVGGELFF
CDR3nt: TGTGCCAGCAGCCCCCTCCTAGCGGGAGTTGGCGGGGAGCTGTTTTTT

d_gene: -
abundance: -
v_gene: TRBV6-2/TRBV6-3
j_gene: TRBJ2-3
CDR3aa: CASSYSALAGQYF
CDR3nt: TGTGCCAGCAGTTACTCTGCCCTGGCGGGGCAGTATTTT

d_gene: -
abundance: -
v_gene: TRBV5-1
j_gene: TRBJ2-7
CDR3aa: CASSMSGGANSYEQYF
CDR3nt: TGCGCCAGCAGCATGTCTGGGGGGGCCAACTCCTACGAGCAGTACTTC

d_gene: -
abundance: -
v_gene: TRBV11-2
j_gene: TRBJ2-3
CDR3aa: CASSLEALSTDTQYF
CDR3nt: TGTGCCAGCAGCTTAGAGGCTCTCTCCACAGATACGCAGTATTTT

d_gene: TRBD1
abundance: -
v_gene: TRBV5-5
j_gene: TRBJ2-7
CDR3aa: CASSWRLGQGAYEQYF
CDR3nt: TGTGCCAGCAGCTGGAGGCTAGGACAGGGGGCCTACGAGCAGTACTTC

d_gene: -
abundance: -
v_gene: TRBV7-9
j_gene: TRBJ2-2
CDR3aa: CASSLSIQRRSTGELFF
CDR3nt: TGTGCCAGCAGCTTATCGATCCAGCGGAGATCCACCGGGGAGCTGTTTTTT

d_gene: -
abundance: -
v_gene: TRBV5-4
j_gene: TRBJ1-1
CDR3aa: CASSLQGPAEAFF
CDR3nt: TGTGCCAGCAGCTTGCAGGGCCCGGCTGAAGCTTTCTTT

d_gene: -
abundance: -
v_gene: TRBV9
j_gene: TRBJ1-6
CDR3aa: CASSPGGNGAPLHF
CDR3nt: TGTGCCAGCAGCCCCGGCGGGAACGGGGCACCCCTCCACTTT

d_gene: -
abundance: -
v_gene: TRBV5-6
j_gene: TRBJ2-7
CDR3aa: CASSFPPLSYEQYF
CDR3nt: TGTGCCAGCAGCTTTCCACCTCTAAGCTACGAGCAGTACTTC

d_gene: -
abundance: -
v_gene: TRBV11-2
j_gene: TRBJ1-6
CDR3aa: CASSLVGGYSPLHF
CDR3nt: TGTGCCAGCAGCTTAGTGGGGGGTTATTCACCCCTCCACTTT

d_gene: -
abundance: -
v_gene: TRBV19
j_gene: TRBJ1-2
CDR3aa: CASSWQGSDGYTF
CDR3nt: TGTGCCAGTAGTTGGCAGGGGAGCGATGGCTACACCTTC

d_gene: -
abundance: -
v_gene: TRBV6-1
j_gene: TRBJ1-2
CDR3aa: CASSESGGNYGYTF
CDR3nt: TGTGCCAGCAGTGAAAGCGGAGGGAACTATGGCTACACCTTC

d_gene: -
abundance: -
v_gene: TRBV3-1/TRBV3-2
j_gene: TRBJ1-1
CDR3aa: CASSPKPGGYTEAFF
CDR3nt: TGTGCCAGCAGCCCGAAGCCGGGGGGATACACTGAAGCTTTCTTT

d_gene: -
abundance: -
v_gene: TRBV10-3
j_gene: TRBJ1-5
CDR3aa: CAIREQGGSNQPQHF
CDR3nt: TGTGCCATCAGAGAACAGGGAGGGAGCAATCAGCCCCAGCATTTT

d_gene: TRBD2
abundance: -
v_gene: TRBV6-5
j_gene: TRBJ2-7
CDR3aa: CASSLAGGLLDEQYF
CDR3nt: TGTGCCAGCAGTTTGGCGGGAGGTCTACTCGACGAGCAGTACTTC

d_gene: TRBD2
abundance: -
v_gene: TRBV5-1
j_gene: TRBJ2-1
CDR3aa: CASSTGRPSSYNEQFF
CDR3nt: TGCGCCAGCAGCACCGGGAGGCCGAGCTCCTACAATGAGCAGTTCTTC

d_gene: TRBD2
abundance: -
v_gene: TRBV5-1
j_gene: TRBJ2-7
CDR3aa: CASSLWAGGTSGTYEQYF
CDR3nt: TGCGCCAGCAGCTTGTGGGCTGGCGGGACTAGCGGTACCTACGAGCAGTACTTC

d_gene: TRBD2
abundance: -
v_gene: TRBV4-1
j_gene: TRBJ2-1
CDR3aa: CASSPLGLANNEQFF
CDR3nt: TGCGCCAGCAGCCCCTTGGGACTAGCCAACAATGAGCAGTTCTTC

d_gene: TRBD1
abundance: few
v_gene: TRBV3-1/TRBV3-2
j_gene: TRBJ2-2
CDR3aa: CASSLSTRSGTGVAGELFF
CDR3nt: TGTGCCAGCAGCCTCTCTACCCGGTCCGGGACAGGGGTGGCCGGGGAGCTGTTTTTT

d_gene: -
abundance: -
v_gene: TRBV19
j_gene: TRBJ1-2
CDR3aa: CATKIISSDGYTF
CDR3nt: TGTGCCACTAAAATCATATCCTCGGATGGCTACACCTTC

d_gene: -
abundance: -
v_gene: TRBV11-2
j_gene: TRBJ2-7
CDR3aa: CASSLVPGEQYF
CDR3nt: TGTGCCAGCAGCTTAGTGCCCGGCGAGCAGTACTTC

d_gene: TRBD2
abundance: once
v_gene: TRBV4-2
j_gene: TRBJ2-5
CDR3aa: CASSRTGLAEGGETQYF
CDR3nt: TGTGCCAGCAGCCGCACGGGACTAGCGGAGGGGGGAGAGACCCAGTACTTC

d_gene: -
abundance: -
v_gene: TRBV5-6
j_gene: TRBJ1-5
CDR3aa: CASSLGTYSNQPQHF
CDR3nt: TGTGCCAGCAGCTTGGGGACATATAGCAATCAGCCCCAGCATTTT

d_gene: -
abundance: -
v_gene: TRBV5-4
j_gene: TRBJ1-1
CDR3aa: CASSSQGNTEAFF
CDR3nt: TGTGCCAGCAGCTCTCAGGGGAACACTGAAGCTTTCTTT

d_gene: TRBD1
abundance: -
v_gene: TRBV11-1
j_gene: TRBJ2-2
CDR3aa: CASSEWTGQKTGELFF
CDR3nt: TGTGCCAGCAGCGAGTGGACAGGGCAAAAGACCGGGGAGCTGTTTTTT

d_gene: -
abundance: -
v_gene: TRBV6-1
j_gene: TRBJ2-7
CDR3aa: CASSEQGGDWVYEQYF
CDR3nt: TGTGCCAGCAGTGAACAAGGGGGAGATTGGGTCTACGAGCAGTACTTC

d_gene: TRBD2
abundance: -
v_gene: TRBV19
j_gene: TRBJ2-2
CDR3aa: CASSTRTSGFTGELFF
CDR3nt: TGTGCCAGTAGTACCAGGACTAGCGGATTCACCGGGGAGCTGTTTTTT

d_gene: -
abundance: -
v_gene: TRBV21-1
j_gene: TRBJ1-5
CDR3aa: CASDYSNQPQHF
CDR3nt: TGTGCCAGCGACTATAGCAATCAGCCCCAGCATTTT

d_gene: -
abundance: -
v_gene: TRBV16
j_gene: TRBJ2-1
CDR3aa: CASSQWRRGLIEQFF
CDR3nt: TGTGCCAGCAGCCAATGGCGCAGGGGCTTGATTGAGCAGTTCTTC

d_gene: -
abundance: -
v_gene: TRBV5-1
j_gene: TRBJ1-1
CDR3aa: CASTYSSNTEAFF
CDR3nt: TGCGCCAGCACTTATAGCTCGAACACTGAAGCTTTCTTT

d_gene: TRBD1
abundance: -
v_gene: TRBV4-1
j_gene: TRBJ1-2
CDR3aa: CASSQRVGTGATNYGYTF
CDR3nt: TGCGCCAGCAGCCAAAGAGTTGGGACAGGGGCGACTAACTATGGCTACACCTTC

d_gene: TRBD1
abundance: -
v_gene: TRBV5-1
j_gene: TRBJ2-7
CDR3aa: CASSLAGTGYYEQYF
CDR3nt: TGCGCCAGCAGCTTGGCCGGGACAGGGTACTACGAGCAGTACTTC

d_gene: -
abundance: -
v_gene: TRBV2
j_gene: TRBJ2-5
CDR3aa: CASSEGTLKETQYF
CDR3nt: TGTGCCAGCAGTGAAGGGACTCTGAAAGAGACCCAGTACTTC

d_gene: -
abundance: -
v_gene: TRBV6-5
j_gene: TRBJ1-1
CDR3aa: CASSYQGRPFNTEAFF
CDR3nt: TGTGCCAGCAGTTACCAGGGTCGCCCCTTCAACACTGAAGCTTTCTTT

d_gene: TRBD1
abundance: -
v_gene: TRBV12-3/TRBV12-4
j_gene: TRBJ2-7
CDR3aa: CASSLGTGGLYF
CDR3nt: TGTGCCAGCAGTCTGGGGACAGGAGGCCTGTACTTC

d_gene: TRBD2
abundance: -
v_gene: TRBV9
j_gene: TRBJ2-3
CDR3aa: CASSVAGGPPDTQYF
CDR3nt: TGTGCCAGCAGCGTAGCGGGAGGGCCGCCAGATACGCAGTATTTT

d_gene: -
abundance: -
v_gene: TRBV7-8
j_gene: TRBJ2-7
CDR3aa: CASSLQVRGSYEQYF
CDR3nt: TGTGCCAGCAGCTTACAGGTCAGGGGCTCCTACGAGCAGTACTTC

d_gene: TRBD1
abundance: once
v_gene: TRBV6-5
j_gene: TRBJ1-2
CDR3aa: CASGTTGGYGYTF
CDR3nt: TGTGCCAGCGGAACGACAGGGGGCTATGGCTACACCTTC